The 9 T cell receptor beta chains in this list originate from one sample, sequenced in a study of fetal regulatory T cell absence and autoimmunity. Sequenced by immunoSEQ multiplex PCR; TCRdb stores in-frame clones only, minus some. The table records some 46,000 clones, roughly 83% of them present only once. The sequencing sample was made of cord blood. These receptors all stem from a newborn boy with IPEX syndrome.

The chain is built from TRBV7-9 and TRBJ2-5; 7 bases are shared with TRBD1. Per germline, CDR1 SEHNR and CDR2 FQNEAQ (reference sequence). V gave up 3 bases and J gave up 5 bases; unmatched junction bases: 6. The CDR3 sequence is 14 residues long. This CDR3 reads CASSLAGGFETQYF. CDR3 nucleotides: TGTGCCAGCAGCTTGGCAGGGGGATTTGAGACCCAGTACTTC.

This clone was seen a few times. The chain recombines TRBV19 with TRBJ1-2; 7 nucleotides line up with TRBD1. The CDR3 loop spans 13 amino acids. V was pared by 6 bases and J by 3 bases, with 4 bases of the junction left unmatched. In germline, CDR1 is LNHDA, CDR2 SQIVND (reference sequence). CDR3 in DNA: TGTGCCAGTAGGACAGGGAGAGACTATGGCTACACCTTC. Amino acids: CASRTGRDYGYTF.

Only one count was recorded for this clone. This sequence joins TRBV6-5 and TRBJ1-2; 9 bases are a match to TRBD1. Looked up from germline, CDR1 is MNHEY and CDR2 is SVGAGI. The CDR3 loop spans 13 amino acids. V lost 5 bases to trimming and J lost 4 bases; unmatched junction nucleotides: 2. The CDR3 sequence: CASSPTGGYGYTF. The CDR3 DNA sequence: TGTGCCAGCAGTCCGACAGGGGGCTATGGCTACACCTTC.

The rearrangement links TRBV5-4 to TRBJ2-3; TRBD2 aligns across 12 bases. The CDR3 contains 16 residues. The germline CDR1 and CDR2 sequences are SGHNT and YYREEE (reference sequence). The V and J ends lost 4 bases and 10 bases, in that order; junction bases with no gene match: 13. The chain's CDR3 is CASSPMSSGGDKAQYF. The CDR3 DNA reads TGTGCCAGCAGCCCCATGTCTAGCGGGGGGGATAAGGCGCAGTATTTT. Together with reference TRBV5-4 and TRBJ2-3, the CDR3 gives the full variable domain: ETGVTQSPTHLIKTRGQQVTLRCSSQSGHNTVSWYQQALGQGPQFIFQYYREEENGRGNFPPRFSGLQFPNYSSELNVNALELDDSALYLCASSPMSSGGDKAQYFGPGTRLTVL.

V usage is TRBV14 and J usage is TRBJ2-5; tentatively, D is TRBD2 (6 bases). Trimming cost V 0 bases and J 5 bases, with 13 bases left between them. The CDR3 has 15 amino acids. Germline values: CDR1 SGHDN, CDR2 FVKESK. In DNA, the CDR3 is TGTGCCAGCAGCCAAGAGAGCGGGCTGGGTGAGACCCAGTACTTC. Amino acid sequence: CASSQESGLGETQYF.

The V and J genes are TRBV30 and TRBJ2-3; D is uncertain. CDR1 and CDR2 from the germline V gene are GTSNPN and SVGIG (reference sequence). Trimming removed 1 base at V and 3 bases at J, with 11 bases between. The CDR3 loop spans 14 amino acids. The CDR3 reads CAWSDIGITDTQYF. As DNA, the CDR3 is TGTGCCTGGAGTGATATCGGAATAACAGATACGCAGTATTTT.

This chain joins TRBV6-1 and TRBJ1-5; no firm D call. Germline lookup yields CDR1 MNHNS and CDR2 SASEGT. The germline V and J ends were trimmed by 4 bases and 3 bases, with 7 bases remaining between them. The CDR3 is 13 residues long. CDR3 sequence: CASSAGANQPQHF. The DNA for the CDR3 is TGTGCCAGCAGTGCAGGAGCCAATCAGCCCCAGCATTTT.

This chain uses TRBV7-2 with TRBJ1-2, with unresolved D. The V gene's germline CDR1 is SGHTA and CDR2 FQGNSA. The CDR3 covers 13 residues. V shed 3 bases and J shed 2 bases, with 7 bases lying between them. The CDR3 bases are TGTGCCAGCAGCTTTACACTCAACTATGGCTACACCTTC. Encoded protein: CASSFTLNYGYTF.

The chain combines TRBV13 with TRBJ1-2, with D unclear. Germline loops: CDR1 PRHDT, CDR2 FYEKMQ (reference sequence). CDR3 length equals 14 residues. The V gene lost 1 base and the J gene lost 1 base, with 7 bases spanning the gap. The CDR3 nucleotides are TGTGCCAGCAGCTTAGCGGCTGTTAACTATGGCTACACCTTC. Translation: CASSLAAVNYGYTF.